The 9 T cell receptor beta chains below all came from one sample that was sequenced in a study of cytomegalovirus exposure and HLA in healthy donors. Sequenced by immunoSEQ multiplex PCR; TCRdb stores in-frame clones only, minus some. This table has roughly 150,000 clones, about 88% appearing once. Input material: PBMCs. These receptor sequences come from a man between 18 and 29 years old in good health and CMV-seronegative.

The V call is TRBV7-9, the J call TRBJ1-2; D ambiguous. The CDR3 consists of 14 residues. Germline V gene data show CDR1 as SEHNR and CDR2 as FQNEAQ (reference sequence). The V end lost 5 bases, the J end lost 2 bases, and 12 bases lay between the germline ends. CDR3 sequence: CASSQSGLNYGYTF. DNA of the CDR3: TGTGCCAGCAGCCAATCAGGCCTGAACTATGGCTACACCTTC.

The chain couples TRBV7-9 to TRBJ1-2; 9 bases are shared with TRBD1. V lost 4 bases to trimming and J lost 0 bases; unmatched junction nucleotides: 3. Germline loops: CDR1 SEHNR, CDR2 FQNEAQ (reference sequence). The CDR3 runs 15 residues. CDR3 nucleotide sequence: TGTGCCAGCAGCTATGACAGGGGGACTAACTATGGCTACACCTTC. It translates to CASSYDRGTNYGYTF.

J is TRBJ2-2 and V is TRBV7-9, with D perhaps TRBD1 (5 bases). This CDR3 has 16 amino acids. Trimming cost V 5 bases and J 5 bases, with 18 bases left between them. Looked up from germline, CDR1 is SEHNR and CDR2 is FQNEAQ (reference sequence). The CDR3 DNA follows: TGTGCCAGCAGCCGCCCAGGACAACTGGGGACCGGGGAGCTGTTTTTT. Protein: CASSRPGQLGTGELFF.

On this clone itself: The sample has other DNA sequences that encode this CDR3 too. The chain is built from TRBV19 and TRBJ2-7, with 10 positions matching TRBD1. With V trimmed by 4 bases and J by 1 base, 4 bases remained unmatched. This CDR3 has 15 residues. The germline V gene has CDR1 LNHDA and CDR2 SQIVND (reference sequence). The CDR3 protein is CASSTGQGVSYEQYF. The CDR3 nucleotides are TGTGCCAGTAGTACCGGACAGGGGGTATCCTACGAGCAGTACTTC.

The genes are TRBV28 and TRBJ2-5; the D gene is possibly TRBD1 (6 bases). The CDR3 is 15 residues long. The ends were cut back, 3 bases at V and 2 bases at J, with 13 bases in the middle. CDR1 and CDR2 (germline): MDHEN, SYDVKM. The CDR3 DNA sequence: TGTGCCAGCAGTTTGGCAGGGGCTAGTCAAGAGACCCAGTACTTC. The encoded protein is CASSLAGASQETQYF.

CDR3 region: CASSLTLGANEKLFF. CDR3 DNA: TGTGCCAGCAGTCTGACCCTCGGGGCTAATGAAAAACTGTTTTTT. J is TRBJ1-4 and V is TRBV2; no definite D call. This CDR3 is 15 amino acids long. V dropped 5 bases and J dropped 3 bases, with 13 bases sitting between them. The germline V gene encodes CDR1 SNHLY and CDR2 FYNNEI. The full variable domain, with the rest looked up from reference TRBV2 and TRBJ1-4, is EPEVTQTPSHQVTQMGQEVILRCVPISNHLYFYWYRQILGQKVEFLVSFYNNEISEKSEIFDDQFSVERPDGSNFTLKIRSTKLEDSAMYFCASSLTLGANEKLFFGSGTQLSVL.

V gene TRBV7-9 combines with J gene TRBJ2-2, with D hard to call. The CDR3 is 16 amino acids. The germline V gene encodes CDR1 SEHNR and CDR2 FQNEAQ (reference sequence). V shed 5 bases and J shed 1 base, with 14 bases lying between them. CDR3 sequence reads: CASSRQSSMNTGELFF. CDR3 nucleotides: TGTGCCAGCAGCCGTCAATCGAGCATGAACACCGGGGAGCTGTTTTTT. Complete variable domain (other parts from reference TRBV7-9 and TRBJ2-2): DTGVSQNPRHKITKRGQNVTFRCDPISEHNRLYWYRQTLGQGPEFLTYFQNEAQLEKSRLLSDRFSAERPKGSFSTLEIQRTEQGDSAMYLCASSRQSSMNTGELFFGEGSRLTVL.

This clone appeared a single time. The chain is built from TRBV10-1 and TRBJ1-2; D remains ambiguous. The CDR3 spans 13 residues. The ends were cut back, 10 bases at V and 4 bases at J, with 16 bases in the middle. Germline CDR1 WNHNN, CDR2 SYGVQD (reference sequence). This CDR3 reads CATAPLDIYGYTF. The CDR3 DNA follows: TGCGCCACCGCCCCTCTCGACATCTATGGCTACACCTTC.

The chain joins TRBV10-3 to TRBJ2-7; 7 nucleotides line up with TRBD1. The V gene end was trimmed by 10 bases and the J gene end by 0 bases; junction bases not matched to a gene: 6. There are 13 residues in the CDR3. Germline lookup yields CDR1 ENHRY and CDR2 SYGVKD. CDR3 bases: TGTGCCACGAACCGGGACAGCTCCTACGAGCAGTACGTC. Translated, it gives CATNRDSSYEQYV.